This T cell receptor (beta chain) emerged from a study of T cell repertoires in cytomegalovirus infection. Looking at the study overall: It was the public TCR beta signatures that indicated both CMV infection and matching HLA type.

On this clonotype: Its specificity is not known.

TCRdb re-called the reads through MiXCR, storing one row per CDR3 protein. The sample has over 95,000 distinct CDR3 sequences, under 35% seen once. The V and J ends lost 5 bases and 5 bases, in that order; junction bases with no gene match: 14. This CDR3 has 16 residues. This clonotype was sampled from a human donor in good health (CMV status not recorded). Some clones in this sample may be carry-over from other donors' samples. V usage is TRBV12-3 or TRBV12-4 and J usage is TRBJ1-2; 7 bases agree with TRBD1. Sequencing used CD8+ T cells from cultured PBMCs, obtained from culture after CMV antigen stimulation. The CDR3 loop reads CASSPGRDSKSYGYTF. CDR3 in DNA: TGTGCCAGCAGTCCCGGACGGGACAGTAAATCTTATGGCTACACCTTC.